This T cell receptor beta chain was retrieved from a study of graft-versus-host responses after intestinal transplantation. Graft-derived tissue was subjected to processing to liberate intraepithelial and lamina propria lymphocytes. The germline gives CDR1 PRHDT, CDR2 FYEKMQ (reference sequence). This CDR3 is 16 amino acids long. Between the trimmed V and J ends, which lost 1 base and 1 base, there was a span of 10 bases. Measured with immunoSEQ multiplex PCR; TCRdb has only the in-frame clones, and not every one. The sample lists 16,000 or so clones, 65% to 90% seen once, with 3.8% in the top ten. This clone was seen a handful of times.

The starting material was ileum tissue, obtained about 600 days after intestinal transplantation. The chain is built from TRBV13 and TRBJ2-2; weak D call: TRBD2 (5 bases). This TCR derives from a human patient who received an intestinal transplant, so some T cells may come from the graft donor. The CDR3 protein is CASSLENGVNTGELFF. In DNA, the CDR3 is TGTGCCAGCAGCTTAGAAAACGGGGTGAACACCGGGGAGCTGTTTTTT.